What follows describes a single T cell receptor beta chain. These data originate in a study of blood T cell repertoires in COVID-19. Overall study context: Sites across the United States, Italy and Spain contributed samples from acute and convalescent COVID-19. The analysed material was cDNA or gDNA that came from T cells, B-cell-depleted T cells, or PBMCs.

The CDR3 sequence is 13 residues long. The ends were cut back, 4 bases at V and 3 bases at J, with 9 bases in the middle. In germline, CDR1 is SEHNR, CDR2 FQNEAQ (reference sequence). Per the study methods: Reference gene primer amplification in the assay estimated nucleated cell counts. The table came from immunoSEQ multiplex PCR; TCRdb's copy has only in-frame clones and leaves some out. That table is the source of V, J and clone size, and D and trimming were worked out from the DNA. The sample yields about 180,000 clones, around four fifths seen once. The sample comprised peripheral blood. This rearrangement joins TRBV7-9 to TRBJ1-1; D not resolved. This sequence was found in a man in his 70s with active or convalescent COVID-19. The CDR3 is CASSSNMDTEAFF. The CDR3 DNA reads as TGTGCCAGCAGCTCCAACATGGACACTGAAGCTTTCTTT.